This T cell receptor (beta chain) was found in a study of T cells after yellow fever vaccination. Study-wide context: It was SMART-Seq v4 Ultra Low Input that prepared the fractions with low cell numbers. Study results and limitations: FACS-sorted repertoires might harbor abundant contaminating clonotypes from the bulk population. It was a small share of clonotypes that appeared in both CD4 and CD8 compartments.

Remarks on this clonotype: The antigen remains unidentified.

Germline lookup yields CDR1 MNHEY and CDR2 SVGEGT. V lost 6 bases and J lost 10; bases outside the gene matches: 10. CDR3 size: 15 residues. Synthesis of TCR cDNA relied on 5'RACE template switching, which attached a universal primer site and UMIs. MiXCR, run by TCRdb on the 5' RACE reads, gives a single entry per CDR3 protein. The sample contains fewer than 650,000 distinct CDR3 sequences, about a fifth of which appear only once. The TCR was taken from a man younger than 35 who received the YFV17D yellow fever vaccine. The chain is built from TRBV6-2 or TRBV6-3 and TRBJ2-1, with 12 bases that match TRBD1. The sequencing here drew on PBMCs, taken roughly 20 days after the first yellow fever vaccination. The CDR3 DNA reads TGTGCCAGCAGGGGGACGGGACAGGGGGCAGGGGAGCAGTTCTTC. Encoded protein: CASRGTGQGAGEQFF.